This TCR beta chain originates from a study of T cells in Graves' hyperthyroidism and ophthalmopathy. Study outcomes and limitations: Most clonotypes expanded in the thyroid (above 0.001) were also present in blood. In validation, the model predicted ophthalmopathy. These predictions came a median roughly 6.5 months before onset. Using 13 V-J features, a model discriminated ophthalmopathy from stable hyperthyroidism.

Patients aged 18 to 65 had newly diagnosed hyperthyroidism of under 2 months' duration. The V and J ends lost 4 bases and 2 bases, in that order; junction bases with no gene match: 9. There are 15 residues in the CDR3. Germline values: CDR1 SQVTM, CDR2 ANQGSEA. RNA transcripts yielded amplified TCR beta CDR3 regions. Researchers ran a first-round RT-PCR on the TCR CDR3 using the HTBI primer set. MiXCR, run by TCRdb on the multiplex PCR reads, gives a single entry per CDR3 protein. This table has about 400,000 distinct CDR3 sequences, about 12% appearing once. The table lists this clonotype with a few counts. Its antigen remains unidentified.

The chain carries TRBV29-1 and TRBJ2-7, with 9 nucleotides matching TRBD2. Input material: blood. The TCR was taken from a woman younger than 30 with Graves' hyperthyroidism. The CDR3 spells CSVGLSGGQAYEQYF. CDR3 coding DNA: TGCAGCGTTGGGTTGAGCGGGGGGCAGGCCTACGAGCAGTACTTC.